This T cell receptor beta chain appears in the sequencing data of a study of shared clonotypes between healthy human individuals. Study-level points and caveats: Rarefaction showed that sequencing of sorted subsets was incomplete (despite large depth).

On this clone: Its target is not known.

Sequenced by immunoSEQ multiplex PCR; TCRdb stores in-frame clones only, minus some. The table includes approximately 1,500,000 clones, roughly 96% detected once. The sequenced material came from naive CD4+ T cells sorted from blood. The subset: CD45RA+ positively selected. The origin of this receptor is a man aged 30 to 45 in good health.

The CDR3 DNA is TGTGCCAGCGCGCGGGAGCCTAAAAACATTCAGTACTTC. It translates to CASAREPKNIQYF. This rearrangement joins TRBV6-5 to TRBJ2-4, with 7 bases lining up with TRBD2. V shed 8 bases and J 4 bases; nucleotides not matched to a gene: 5. Germline CDR1 is MNHEY and CDR2 is SVGAGI. The CDR3 has 13 amino acids.